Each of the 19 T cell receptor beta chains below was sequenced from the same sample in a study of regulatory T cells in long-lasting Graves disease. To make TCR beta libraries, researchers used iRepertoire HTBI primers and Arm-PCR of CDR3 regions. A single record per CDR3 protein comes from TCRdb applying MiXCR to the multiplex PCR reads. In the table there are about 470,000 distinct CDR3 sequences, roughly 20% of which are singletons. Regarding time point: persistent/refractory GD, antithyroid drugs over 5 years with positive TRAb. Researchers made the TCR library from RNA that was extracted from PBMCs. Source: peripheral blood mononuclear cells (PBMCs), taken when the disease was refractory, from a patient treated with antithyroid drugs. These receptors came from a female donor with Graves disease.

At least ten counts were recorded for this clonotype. DNA of the CDR3: TGTGCCAGCAGCCTTTGGGGGGGGAATTCACCCCTCCACTTT. Its protein is CASSLWGGNSPLHF. The chain employs TRBV12-3 or TRBV12-4 and TRBJ1-6, with TRBD1 as a possible D gene (5 bases). Trimming took off 6 bases at V and 7 bases at J, with 13 bases between the two ends. CDR3 length: 14 residues.

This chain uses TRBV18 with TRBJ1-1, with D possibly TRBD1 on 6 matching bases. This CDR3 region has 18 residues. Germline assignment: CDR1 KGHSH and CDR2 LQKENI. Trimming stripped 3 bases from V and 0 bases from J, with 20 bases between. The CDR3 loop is CASSPVPGQRSMNTEAFF. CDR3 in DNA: TGTGCCAGCTCACCTGTCCCGGGACAAAGGTCGATGAACACTGAAGCTTTCTTT. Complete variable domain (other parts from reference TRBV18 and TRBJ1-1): NAGVMQNPRHLVRRRGQEARLRCSPMKGHSHVYWYRQLPEEGLKFMVYLQKENIIDESGMPKERFSAEFPKEGPSILRIQQVVRGDSAAYFCASSPVPGQRSMNTEAFFGQGTRLTVV.

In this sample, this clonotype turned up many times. The CDR3: CASSRAGVGYEQYF. Here the CDR3 DNA reads TGTGCCAGCAGCCGCGCAGGGGTAGGGTACGAGCAGTACTTC. The chain links TRBV11-2 to TRBJ2-7; the D gene is possibly TRBD1 (6 bases). The germline CDR1 and CDR2 sequences are SGHAT and FQNNGV. The CDR3 is made up of 14 amino acids. With 5 bases removed from V and 4 bases from J, the gap between germline ends came to 15 bases. Supplemented by reference TRBV11-2 and TRBJ2-7, the full variable domain reads EAGVAQSPRYKIIEKRQSVAFWCNPISGHATLYWYQQILGQGPKLLIQFQNNGVVDDSQLPKDRFSAERLKGVDSTLKIQPAKLEDSAVYLCASSRAGVGYEQYFGPGTRLTVT.

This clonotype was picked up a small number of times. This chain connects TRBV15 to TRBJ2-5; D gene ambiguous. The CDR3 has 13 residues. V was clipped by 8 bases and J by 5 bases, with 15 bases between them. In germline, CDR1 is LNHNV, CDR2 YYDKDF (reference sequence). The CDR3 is CATRIGLTETQYF. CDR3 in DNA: TGTGCCACCCGAATCGGTCTAACGGAGACCCAGTACTTC.

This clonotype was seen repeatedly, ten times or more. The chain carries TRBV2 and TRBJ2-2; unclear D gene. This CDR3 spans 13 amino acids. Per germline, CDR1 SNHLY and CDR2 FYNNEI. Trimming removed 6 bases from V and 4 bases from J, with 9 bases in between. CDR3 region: CASRESLTGELFF. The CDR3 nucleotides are TGTGCCAGCAGGGAGAGCCTCACCGGGGAGCTGTTTTTT.

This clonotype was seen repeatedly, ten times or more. Here the CDR3 reads CASSPLPRGQETQYF. For the CDR3, the DNA is TGTGCCAGCTCACCACTACCGCGGGGACAAGAGACCCAGTACTTC. The chain recombines TRBV18 with TRBJ2-5; D may be TRBD2 (6 bases). The germline V gene encodes CDR1 KGHSH and CDR2 LQKENI. The CDR3 is 15 residues long. V was clipped by 1 base and J by 2 bases, with 11 bases between them. Together with reference TRBV18 and TRBJ2-5, the CDR3 gives the full variable domain: NAGVMQNPRHLVRRRGQEARLRCSPMKGHSHVYWYRQLPEEGLKFMVYLQKENIIDESGMPKERFSAEFPKEGPSILRIQQVVRGDSAAYFCASSPLPRGQETQYFGPGTRLLVL.

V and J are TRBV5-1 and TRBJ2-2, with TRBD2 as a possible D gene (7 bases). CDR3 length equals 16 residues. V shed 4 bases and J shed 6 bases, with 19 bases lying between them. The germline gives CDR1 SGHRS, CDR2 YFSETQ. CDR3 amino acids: CASSGGADGRAGELFF. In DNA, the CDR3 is TGCGCCAGCAGCGGGGGGGCAGACGGTAGAGCCGGGGAGCTGTTTTTT.

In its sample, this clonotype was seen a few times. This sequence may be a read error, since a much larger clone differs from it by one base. CDR3 coding DNA: TGTGCCAGCACCGGGGACAGGGGGCCCTACGAGCAGTACTTC. Its translation: CASTGDRGPYEQYF. This chain uses TRBV2 with TRBJ2-7, with 12 bases that match TRBD1. The germline CDR1 and CDR2 sequences are SNHLY and FYNNEI. CDR3 length equals 14 residues. After removal of 7 bases from V and 2 bases from J, the junction contained 3 bases not matched to a gene.

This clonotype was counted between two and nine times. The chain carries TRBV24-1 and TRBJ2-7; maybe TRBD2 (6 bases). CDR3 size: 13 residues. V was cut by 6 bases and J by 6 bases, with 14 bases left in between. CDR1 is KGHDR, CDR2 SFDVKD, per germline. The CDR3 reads CATSLGGSSEQYF. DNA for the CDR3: TGTGCCACCAGTCTTGGGGGGTCCAGCGAGCAGTACTTC.

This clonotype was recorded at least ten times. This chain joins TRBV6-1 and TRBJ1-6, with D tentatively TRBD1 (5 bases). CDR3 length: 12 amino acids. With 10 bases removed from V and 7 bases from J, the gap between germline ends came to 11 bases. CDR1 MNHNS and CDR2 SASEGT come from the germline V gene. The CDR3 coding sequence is TGTGCCATCGACAGCTCCAATTCACCCCTCCACTTT. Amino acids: CAIDSSNSPLHF.

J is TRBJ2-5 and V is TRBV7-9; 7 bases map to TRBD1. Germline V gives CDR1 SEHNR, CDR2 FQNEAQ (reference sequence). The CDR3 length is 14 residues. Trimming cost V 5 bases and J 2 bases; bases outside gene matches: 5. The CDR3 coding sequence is TGTGCCAGCAGCAAAGGGACAGTTCAAGAGACCCAGTACTTC. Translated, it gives CASSKGTVQETQYF. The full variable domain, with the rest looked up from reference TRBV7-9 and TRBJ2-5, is DTGVSQNPRHKITKRGQNVTFRCDPISEHNRLYWYRQTLGQGPEFLTYFQNEAQLEKSRLLSDRFSAERPKGSFSTLEIQRTEQGDSAMYLCASSKGTVQETQYFGPGTRLLVL.

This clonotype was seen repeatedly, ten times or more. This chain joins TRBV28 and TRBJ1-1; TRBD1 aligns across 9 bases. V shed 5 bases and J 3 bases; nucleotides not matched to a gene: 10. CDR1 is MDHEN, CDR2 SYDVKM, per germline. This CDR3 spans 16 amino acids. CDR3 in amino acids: CASSGGTGQEDTEAFF. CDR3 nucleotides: TGTGCCAGCAGTGGAGGGACAGGGCAAGAGGACACTGAAGCTTTCTTT. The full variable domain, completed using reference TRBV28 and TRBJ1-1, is DVKVTQSSRYLVKRTGEKVFLECVQDMDHENMFWYRQDPGLGLRLIYFSYDVKMKEKGDIPEGYSVSREKKERFSLILESASTNQTSMYLCASSGGTGQEDTEAFFGQGTRLTVV.

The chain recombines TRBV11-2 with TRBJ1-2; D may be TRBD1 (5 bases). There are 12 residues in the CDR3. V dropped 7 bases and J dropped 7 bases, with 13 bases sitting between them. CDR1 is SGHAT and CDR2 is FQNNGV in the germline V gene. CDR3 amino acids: CASKSGGAGYTF. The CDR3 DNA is TGTGCCAGCAAATCGGGGGGTGCTGGCTACACCTTC.

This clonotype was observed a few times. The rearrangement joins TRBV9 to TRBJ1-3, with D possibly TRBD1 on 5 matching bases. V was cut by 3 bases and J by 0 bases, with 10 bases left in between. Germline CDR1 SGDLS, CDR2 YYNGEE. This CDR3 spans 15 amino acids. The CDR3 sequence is CASSDGTSSGNTIYF. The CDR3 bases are TGTGCCAGCAGCGACGGGACCTCCTCTGGAAACACCATATATTTT.

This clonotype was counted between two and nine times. The CDR3: CSARGHRIGNEQFF. As DNA, the CDR3 is TGCAGTGCTAGGGGCCATCGTATAGGTAATGAGCAGTTCTTC. The gene calls are TRBV20-1 and TRBJ2-1; no firm D call. CDR3 size: 14 residues. V lost 3 bases and J 7 bases, leaving 16 bases between the germline ends. Germline V gives CDR1 DFQATT, CDR2 SNEGSKA (reference sequence).

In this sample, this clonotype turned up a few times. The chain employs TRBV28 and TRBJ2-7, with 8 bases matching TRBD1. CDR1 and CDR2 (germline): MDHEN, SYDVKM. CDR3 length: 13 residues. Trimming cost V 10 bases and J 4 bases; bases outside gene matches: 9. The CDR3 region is CANRGQGQYEQYF. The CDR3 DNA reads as TGTGCCAACCGAGGACAGGGCCAATACGAGCAGTACTTC.

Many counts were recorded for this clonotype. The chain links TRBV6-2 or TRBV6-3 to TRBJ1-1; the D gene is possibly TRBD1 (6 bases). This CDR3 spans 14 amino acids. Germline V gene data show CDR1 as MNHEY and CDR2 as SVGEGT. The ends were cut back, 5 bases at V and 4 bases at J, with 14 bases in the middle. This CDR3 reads CASSPGEGSTEAFF. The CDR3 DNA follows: TGTGCCAGCAGTCCAGGGGAGGGGAGCACTGAAGCTTTCTTT.

CDR3 amino acids: CASSPGRRSSYEQYF. CDR3 sequence (DNA): TGTGCCAGCTCGCCGGGACGGAGAAGCTCCTACGAGCAGTACTTC. This chain joins TRBV12-3 or TRBV12-4 and TRBJ2-7; D possibly matches TRBD1 or TRBD2 (5 bases each). This CDR3 region has 15 residues. V was clipped by 8 bases and J by 0 bases, with 17 bases between them.

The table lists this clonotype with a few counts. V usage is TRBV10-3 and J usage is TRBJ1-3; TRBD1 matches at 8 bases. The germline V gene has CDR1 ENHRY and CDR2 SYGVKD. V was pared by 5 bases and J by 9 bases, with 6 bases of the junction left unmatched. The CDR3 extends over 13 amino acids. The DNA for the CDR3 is TGTGCCATCAGTCCGACAGGGGTCGGCACCATATATTTT. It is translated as CAISPTGVGTIYF.